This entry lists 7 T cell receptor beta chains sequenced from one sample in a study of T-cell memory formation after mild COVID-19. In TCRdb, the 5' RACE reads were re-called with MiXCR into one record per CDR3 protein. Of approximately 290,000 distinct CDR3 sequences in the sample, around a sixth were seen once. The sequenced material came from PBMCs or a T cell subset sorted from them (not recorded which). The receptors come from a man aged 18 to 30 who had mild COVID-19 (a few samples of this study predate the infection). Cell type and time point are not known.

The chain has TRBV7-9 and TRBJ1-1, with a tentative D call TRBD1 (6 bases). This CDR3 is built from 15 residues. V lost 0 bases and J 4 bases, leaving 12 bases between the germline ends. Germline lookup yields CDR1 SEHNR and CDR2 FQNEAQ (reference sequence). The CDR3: CASSLAQQGGTEAFF. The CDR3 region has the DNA TGTGCCAGCAGCTTAGCTCAACAGGGAGGCACTGAAGCTTTCTTT.

CDR3 protein: CSARSGLDRETQYF. The CDR3 DNA sequence: TGCAGTGCTAGGTCCGGACTAGATCGGGAGACCCAGTACTTC. This chain joins TRBV20-1 and TRBJ2-5; 7 nucleotides agree with TRBD2. Germline loops: CDR1 DFQATT, CDR2 SNEGSKA (reference sequence). V lost 3 bases and J lost 5; bases outside the gene matches: 9. This CDR3 is built from 14 residues.

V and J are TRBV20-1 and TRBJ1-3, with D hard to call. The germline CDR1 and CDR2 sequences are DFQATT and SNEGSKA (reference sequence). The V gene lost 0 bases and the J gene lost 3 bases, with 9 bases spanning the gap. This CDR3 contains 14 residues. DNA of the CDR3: TGCAGTGCTAGAGATTCACAAGGTGGAAACACCATATATTTT. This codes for CSARDSQGGNTIYF.

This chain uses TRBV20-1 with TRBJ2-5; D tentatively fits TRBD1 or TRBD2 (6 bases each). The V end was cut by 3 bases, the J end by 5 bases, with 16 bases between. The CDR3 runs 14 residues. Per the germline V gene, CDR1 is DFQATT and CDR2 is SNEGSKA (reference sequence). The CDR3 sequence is CSARGVGGLETQYF. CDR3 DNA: TGCAGTGCTAGGGGTGTCGGGGGCCTTGAGACCCAGTACTTC.

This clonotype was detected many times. This CDR3 reads CASSLTGGNEQFF. The CDR3 DNA sequence: TGTGCCAGCAGCTTGACAGGGGGCAATGAGCAGTTCTTC. The chain links TRBV7-6 to TRBJ2-1; 9 nucleotides agree with TRBD1. The ends lost 3 bases at V and 6 bases at J; junction bases unmatched: 0. Germline CDR1 and CDR2: SGHVS and FNYEAQ. CDR3 length: 13 amino acids. Full variable domain (missing parts from reference TRBV7-6 and TRBJ2-1): GAGVSQSPRYKVTKRGQDVALRCDPISGHVSLYWYRQALGQGPEFLTYFNYEAQQDKSGLPNDRFSAERPEGSISTLTIQRTEQRDSAMYRCASSLTGGNEQFFGPGTRLTVL.

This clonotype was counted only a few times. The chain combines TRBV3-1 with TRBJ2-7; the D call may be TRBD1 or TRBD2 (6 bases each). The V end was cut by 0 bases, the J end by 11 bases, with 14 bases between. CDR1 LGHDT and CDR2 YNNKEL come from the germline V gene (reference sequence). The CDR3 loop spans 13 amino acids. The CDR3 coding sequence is TGTGCCAGCAGCCAAGATTGGGGGGACACAGAGTACTTC. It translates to CASSQDWGDTEYF.

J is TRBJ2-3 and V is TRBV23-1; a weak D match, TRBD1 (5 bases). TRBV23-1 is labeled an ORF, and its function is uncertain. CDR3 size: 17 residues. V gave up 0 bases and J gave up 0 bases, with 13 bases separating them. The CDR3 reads CASSQSGQGSSTDTQYF. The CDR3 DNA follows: TGCGCCAGCAGTCAATCGGGGCAGGGCTCAAGCACAGATACGCAGTATTTT.